Listed below are T cell receptor beta chains from one sample, sequenced in a study of regulatory T cells in long-lasting Graves disease. A single record per CDR3 protein comes from TCRdb applying MiXCR to the multiplex PCR reads. The profile shows roughly 530,000 distinct CDR3 sequences, about 16% of them singletons. Separately, the same data were catalogued under a study of T cells in Graves' hyperthyroidism and ophthalmopathy.

The source material was peripheral blood mononuclear cells (PBMCs), sampled at new diagnosis, from a patient treated with antithyroid drugs. These receptors all come from a woman aged 35-65 years with Graves disease. Both conserved end residues are part of each CDR3. The D gene is left open where the match is weak. A row's size may be missing; if present it is once, few, many or a size class.

D: TRBD2
size: few
J: TRBJ2-2
V: TRBV20-1
CDR3: CSASLAGGPNGELFF
DNA: TGCAGTGCTAGTTTAGCGGGGGGGCCAAACGGGGAGCTGTTTTTT

D: NA
size: NA
J: TRBJ1-1
V: TRBV5-1
CDR3: CASSLTGVLNTEAFF
DNA: TGCGCCAGCAGCTTAACTGGGGTCCTGAACACTGAAGCTTTCTTT

D: NA
size: few
J: TRBJ1-5
V: TRBV20-1
CDR3: CSARERPPYSNQPQHF
DNA: TGCAGTGCTAGAGAGCGGCCCCCTTATAGCAATCAGCCCCAGCATTTT

D: NA
size: many
J: TRBJ2-7
V: TRBV3-1
CDR3: CASSQGGAGTYEQYF
DNA: TGTGCCAGCAGCCAAGGCGGGGCAGGAACATACGAGCAGTACTTC

D: NA
size: many
J: TRBJ1-1
V: TRBV20-1
CDR3: CSAASPSGASVLAFF
DNA: TGCAGTGCGGCCTCCCCGTCGGGGGCCTCGGTGCTGGCTTTCTTT

D: TRBD1
size: many
J: TRBJ2-7
V: TRBV20-1
CDR3: CSAHTGTGSYEQYF
DNA: TGCAGTGCTCATACCGGGACAGGCTCCTACGAGCAGTACTTC

D: NA
size: few
J: TRBJ1-4
V: TRBV27
CDR3: CASSSFLNEKLFF
DNA: TGTGCCAGCAGTTCCTTCCTAAATGAAAAACTGTTTTTT

D: TRBD2
size: NA
J: TRBJ2-3
V: TRBV4-1
CDR3: CASSQWSSGGGGTQYF
DNA: TGCGCCAGCAGCCAATGGTCTAGCGGGGGGGGAGGTACGCAGTATTTT

D: TRBD2
size: many
J: TRBJ2-1
V: TRBV12-3/TRBV12-4
CDR3: CASSLVAGEQFF
DNA: TGTGCCAGCAGTTTAGTAGCGGGTGAGCAGTTCTTC

D: TRBD2
size: NA
J: TRBJ2-5
V: TRBV11-2
CDR3: CASSTRLAPQETQYF
DNA: TGTGCCAGCAGCACCCGACTAGCGCCTCAAGAGACCCAGTACTTC

D: TRBD1
size: many
J: TRBJ1-2
V: TRBV5-1
CDR3: CASSTSQGAHNYGYTF
DNA: TGCGCCAGCAGCACAAGCCAGGGGGCTCATAACTATGGCTACACCTTC

D: TRBD1
size: many
J: TRBJ1-2
V: TRBV20-1
CDR3: CSALKSGQGERNYGYTF
DNA: TGCAGTGCCCTAAAGTCGGGACAGGGGGAGAGGAACTATGGCTACACCTTC

D: TRBD2
size: many
J: TRBJ2-3
V: TRBV5-1
CDR3: CASRTLAGGSDTQYF
DNA: TGCGCCAGCAGGACCCTAGCGGGGGGGTCAGATACGCAGTATTTT

D: NA
size: many
J: TRBJ2-3
V: TRBV5-5
CDR3: CASSLAAISYTDTQYF
DNA: TGTGCCAGCAGCTTGGCCGCGATATCGTACACAGATACGCAGTATTTT

D: TRBD2
size: few
J: TRBJ2-2
V: TRBV24-1
CDR3: CATSERGSTGELFF
DNA: TGTGCCACCAGTGAGCGGGGGAGCACCGGGGAGCTGTTTTTT

D: TRBD2
size: few
J: TRBJ2-1
V: TRBV2
CDR3: CASSNSLTSGGAGEQFF
DNA: TGTGCCAGCAGTAACTCGCTTACTAGCGGGGGGGCCGGGGAGCAGTTCTTC

D: NA
size: many
J: TRBJ1-1
V: TRBV5-1
CDR3: CASSVFGENTEAFF
DNA: TGCGCCAGCAGCGTATTCGGGGAAAACACTGAAGCTTTCTTT

D: NA
size: many
J: TRBJ1-4
V: TRBV4-1
CDR3: CASSQSWSPATNEKLFF
DNA: TGCGCCAGCAGCCAATCGTGGTCACCCGCAACTAATGAAAAACTGTTTTTT

D: NA
size: many
J: TRBJ2-4
V: TRBV15
CDR3: CATSRDTSPTSNIQYF
DNA: TGTGCCACCAGCAGAGATACTAGCCCAACTTCAAACATTCAGTACTTC

D: NA
size: NA
J: TRBJ1-2
V: TRBV30
CDR3: CAWSVFAGNTRNYGYTF
DNA: TGTGCCTGGAGTGTATTTGCAGGGAACACTCGGAACTATGGCTACACCTTC

D: NA
size: many
J: TRBJ1-5
V: TRBV20-1
CDR3: CSATDSRSYSNQPQHF
DNA: TGCAGTGCCACGGACAGCCGAAGCTATAGCAATCAGCCCCAGCATTTT

D: NA
size: many
J: TRBJ1-1
V: TRBV6-5
CDR3: CASSYWDNKNTEAFF
DNA: TGTGCCAGCAGTTATTGGGACAACAAGAACACTGAAGCTTTCTTT

D: NA
size: NA
J: TRBJ1-5
V: TRBV28
CDR3: CASSFTNQPQHF
DNA: TGTGCCAGCAGTTTTACGAATCAGCCCCAGCATTTT

D: TRBD1
size: many
J: TRBJ2-2
V: TRBV5-5
CDR3: CASSLQGASTGELFF
DNA: TGTGCCAGCAGCTTACAGGGGGCTTCCACCGGGGAGCTGTTTTTT

D: NA
size: many
J: TRBJ1-1
V: TRBV4-1
CDR3: CASSQVSLNTEAFF
DNA: TGCGCCAGCAGCCAAGTATCTCTGAACACTGAAGCTTTCTTT

D: NA
size: many
J: TRBJ1-4
V: TRBV2
CDR3: CASREQATNEKLFF
DNA: TGTGCCAGCAGGGAACAAGCAACTAATGAAAAACTGTTTTTT

D: NA
size: many
J: TRBJ1-3
V: TRBV6-5
CDR3: CASSYLDSPTRSGNTIYF
DNA: TGTGCCAGCAGTTACCTAGACAGTCCCACCCGCTCTGGAAACACCATATATTTT

D: NA
size: many
J: TRBJ1-2
V: TRBV5-6
CDR3: CASSLRERVYGYTF
DNA: TGTGCCAGCAGCTTGCGCGAGAGAGTCTATGGCTACACCTTC

D: TRBD2
size: NA
J: TRBJ2-1
V: TRBV3-1
CDR3: CAGSQVGGSYNEQFF
DNA: TGTGCCGGCAGCCAAGTGGGGGGGTCTTACAATGAGCAGTTCTTC

D: TRBD1
size: many
J: TRBJ1-4
V: TRBV20-1
CDR3: CSAGTGGTNEKLFF
DNA: TGCAGTGCGGGAACAGGGGGGACTAATGAAAAACTGTTTTTT